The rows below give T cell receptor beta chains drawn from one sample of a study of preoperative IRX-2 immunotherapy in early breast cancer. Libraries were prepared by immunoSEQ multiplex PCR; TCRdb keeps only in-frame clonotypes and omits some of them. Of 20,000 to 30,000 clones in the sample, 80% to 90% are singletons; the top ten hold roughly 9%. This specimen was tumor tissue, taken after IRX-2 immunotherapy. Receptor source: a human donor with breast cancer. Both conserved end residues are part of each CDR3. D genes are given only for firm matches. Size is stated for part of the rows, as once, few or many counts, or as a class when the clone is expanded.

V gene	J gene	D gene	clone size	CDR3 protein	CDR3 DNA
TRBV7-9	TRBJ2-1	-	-	CASSLRSGGRNEQFF	TGTGCCAGCAGCTTAAGGTCCGGGGGCAGGAATGAGCAGTTCTTC
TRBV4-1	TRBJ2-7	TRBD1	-	CASSPGTGSSYEQYF	TGCGCCAGCAGCCCTGGGACAGGGAGCTCCTACGAGCAGTACTTC
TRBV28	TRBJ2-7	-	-	CASDAGNSYEQYF	TGTGCCAGCGACGCGGGGAACTCCTACGAGCAGTACTTC
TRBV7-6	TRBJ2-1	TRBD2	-	CASSQRGNPYNEQFF	TGTGCCAGCAGCCAGCGGGGGAACCCCTACAATGAGCAGTTCTTC
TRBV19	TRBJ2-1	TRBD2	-	CASSIASGTYNEQFF	TGTGCCAGTAGTATAGCTAGCGGGACCTACAATGAGCAGTTCTTC
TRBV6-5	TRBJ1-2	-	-	CASSPAAANGYTF	TGTGCCAGCAGTCCCGCGGCAGCCAATGGCTACACCTTC
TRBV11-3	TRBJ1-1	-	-	CASSLDANTEAFF	TGTGCCAGCAGCTTAGATGCGAACACTGAAGCTTTCTTT
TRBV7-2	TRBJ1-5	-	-	CASSLGRYSNQPQHF	TGTGCCAGCAGCTTGGGACGGTATAGCAATCAGCCCCAGCATTTT
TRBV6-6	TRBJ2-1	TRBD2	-	CASKEAGGPNEQFF	TGTGCCAGCAAAGAGGCGGGAGGGCCCAATGAGCAGTTCTTC
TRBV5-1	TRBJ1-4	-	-	CASSLAGLEKLFF	TGCGCCAGCAGCTTGGCCGGGCTCGAAAAACTGTTTTTT
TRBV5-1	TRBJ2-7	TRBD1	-	CASSPGQGSYEQYF	TGCGCCAGCAGCCCCGGACAGGGCTCCTACGAGCAGTACTTC
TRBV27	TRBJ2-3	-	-	CASSSVGDTQYF	TGTGCCAGCAGTTCTGTCGGCGATACGCAGTATTTT
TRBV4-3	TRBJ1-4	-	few	CASSQDTGYNEKLFF	TGCGCCAGCAGCCAAGATACAGGTTATAATGAAAAACTGTTTTTT
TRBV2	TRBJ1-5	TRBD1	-	CASMVGEGQGGPQHF	TGTGCCAGCATGGTTGGTGAGGGACAGGGGGGGCCCCAGCATTTT
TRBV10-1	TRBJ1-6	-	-	CASSQGRYNSPLHF	TGCGCCAGCAGCCAGGGACGGTATAATTCACCCCTCCACTTT
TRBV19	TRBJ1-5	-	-	CASTWGGLGGQPQHF	TGTGCCAGTACCTGGGGGGGACTCGGAGGACAGCCCCAGCATTTT
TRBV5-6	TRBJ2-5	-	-	CASSLTSTYQETQYF	TGTGCCAGCAGCTTAACGTCGACATACCAAGAGACCCAGTACTTC
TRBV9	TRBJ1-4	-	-	CASSVDGLGGEKLFF	TGTGCCAGCAGCGTAGACGGTCTCGGGGGTGAAAAACTGTTTTTT
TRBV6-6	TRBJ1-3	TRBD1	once	CASSGQGAVTIYF	TGTGCCAGCAGCGGACAGGGAGCCGTGACCATATATTTT
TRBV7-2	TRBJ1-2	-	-	CASRTSANYGYTF	TGTGCCAGCAGGACAAGTGCTAACTATGGCTACACCTTC
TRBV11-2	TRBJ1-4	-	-	CASSLDGTPNEKLFF	TGTGCCAGCAGCTTAGATGGCACACCGAATGAAAAACTGTTTTTT
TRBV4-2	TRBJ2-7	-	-	CASSQEGGYEQYF	TGTGCCAGCAGCCAAGAGGGAGGCTACGAGCAGTACTTC
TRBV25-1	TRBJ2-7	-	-	CASSAMIEQYF	TGTGCCAGCAGTGCCATGATCGAGCAGTACTTC
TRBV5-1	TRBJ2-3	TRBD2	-	CASSRAGGFGDTQYF	TGCGCCAGCAGCCGCGCGGGGGGTTTTGGAGATACGCAGTATTTT
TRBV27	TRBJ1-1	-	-	CASTPRAANTEAFF	TGTGCCAGCACCCCGCGGGCTGCAAACACTGAAGCTTTCTTT
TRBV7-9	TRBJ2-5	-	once	CASTPGAGGRETQYF	TGTGCCAGCACCCCTGGGGCCGGGGGGCGAGAGACCCAGTACTTC
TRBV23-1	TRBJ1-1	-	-	CASSQFVDGRAPFF	TGCGCCAGCAGTCAATTCGTGGACGGACGGGCCCCTTTCTTT
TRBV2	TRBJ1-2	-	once	CASSPGLAYGYTF	TGTGCCAGCAGTCCAGGGTTGGCCTATGGCTACACCTTC
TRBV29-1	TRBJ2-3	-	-	CSVEGAENTDTQYF	TGCAGCGTTGAAGGGGCAGAAAACACAGATACGCAGTATTTT
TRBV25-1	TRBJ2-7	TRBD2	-	CASALAGPIYEQYF	TGTGCCAGCGCCTTAGCGGGGCCGATCTACGAGCAGTACTTC
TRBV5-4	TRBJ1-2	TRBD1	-	CASSLKGQGINGYTF	TGTGCCAGCAGCTTAAAAGGACAGGGGATCAATGGCTACACCTTC
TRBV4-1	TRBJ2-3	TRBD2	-	CASSGREGYTDTQYF	TGCGCCAGCAGCGGGCGGGAGGGCTACACAGATACGCAGTATTTT
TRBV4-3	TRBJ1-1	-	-	CASSQDSEAVKAFF	TGCGCCAGCAGCCAAGATTCAGAGGCGGTTAAAGCTTTCTTT
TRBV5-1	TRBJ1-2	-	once	CASSLEGTNYGYTF	TGCGCCAGCAGCTTGGAGGGCACCAACTATGGCTACACCTTC
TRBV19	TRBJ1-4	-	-	CASSSRALPSINEKLFF	TGTGCCAGTAGTTCCCGGGCTCTACCCAGCATTAATGAAAAACTGTTTTTT
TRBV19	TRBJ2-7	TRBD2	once	CASSTPTSGSTYEQYF	TGTGCCAGTAGTACTCCAACTAGCGGGAGTACCTACGAGCAGTACTTC
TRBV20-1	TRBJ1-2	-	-	CSASNYGYTF	TGCAGTGCTAGTAACTATGGCTACACCTTC
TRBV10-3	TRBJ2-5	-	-	CAISGQQETQYF	TGTGCCATCAGCGGACAACAAGAGACCCAGTACTTC
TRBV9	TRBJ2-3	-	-	CASSPSQRNLGGDTQYF	TGTGCCAGCAGCCCCTCCCAGCGGAACTTGGGTGGAGATACGCAGTATTTT
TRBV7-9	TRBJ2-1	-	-	CASSLGTREQFF	TGTGCCAGCAGCTTAGGGACCCGTGAGCAGTTCTTC
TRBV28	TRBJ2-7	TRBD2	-	CASSLSSGRAFEQYF	TGTGCCAGCAGCCTCTCTAGCGGGAGGGCCTTCGAGCAGTACTTC